This T cell receptor beta chain was recorded in a study of OX40 agonist ivuxolimab in advanced cancers. Study-wide findings and caveats: Clonal expansion was seen in CD4+ and CD8+ blood T cells by week 6 at 0.1 to 3.0 mg/kg.

A remark on this clone: Its antigen is still unknown.

Sequencing was performed with immunoSEQ multiplex PCR; in TCRdb, only in-frame clones are kept and a portion is missing. The sample consists of tens of thousands of clones, 90% to 95% of them appearing once. V dropped 0 bases and J dropped 9 bases, with 12 bases sitting between them. Germline assignment: CDR1 LGHNA and CDR2 YSLEER. The CDR3 is made up of 14 amino acids. The study sampled blood at baseline, cycle 4 day 1, and cycle 7 day 1. This specimen was CD4+ or CD8+ T cells sorted from blood, taken in a trial of the OX40 agonist ivuxolimab. The gene calls are TRBV4-3 and TRBJ1-5; no definite D call. This sequence was found in an adult with an advanced solid tumor such as melanoma, head and neck, liver or kidney cancer. This chain's CDR3 is CASSQDLRRGPQHF. CDR3 DNA: TGCGCCAGCAGCCAAGACCTCCGCCGGGGGCCCCAGCATTTT.